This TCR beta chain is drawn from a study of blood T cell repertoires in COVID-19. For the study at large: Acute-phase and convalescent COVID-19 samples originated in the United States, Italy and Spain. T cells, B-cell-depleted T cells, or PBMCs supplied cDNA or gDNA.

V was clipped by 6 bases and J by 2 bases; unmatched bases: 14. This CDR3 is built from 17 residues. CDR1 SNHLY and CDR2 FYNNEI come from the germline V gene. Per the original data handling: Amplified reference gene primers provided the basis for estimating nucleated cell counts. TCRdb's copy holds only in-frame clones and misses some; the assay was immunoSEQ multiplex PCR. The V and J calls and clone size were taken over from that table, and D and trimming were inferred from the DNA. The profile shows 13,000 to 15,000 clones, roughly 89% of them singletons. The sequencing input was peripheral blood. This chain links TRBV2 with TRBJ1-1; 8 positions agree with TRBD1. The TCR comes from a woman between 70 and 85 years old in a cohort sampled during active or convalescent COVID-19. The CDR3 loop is CASSPDRGGGGNTEAFF. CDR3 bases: TGTGCCAGCAGCCCCGACAGGGGCGGCGGGGGTAACACTGAAGCTTTCTTT.